This TCR beta chain came from a study of T-cell memory formation after mild COVID-19 (dated by TCRdb to the early 2020s). In the study overall: Most TCR sequence clusters were specific to one of the two donors. T-cell clones expanding and contracting after mild COVID-19 in a couple of donors were tracked by longitudinal TCRalpha and TCRbeta repertoire sequencing. Two young, previously healthy adult volunteers, one female and one male, were included in the cohort. Overall study outcomes, separate from this receptor: From day 15 to 85, contracting clones showed balanced CD4/CD8 phenotypes, whereas a second wave of clones that expanded from day 15 to 37 leaned towards CD4+. Contracting CD4+ clones were located mainly in the CM and EM memory subsets, whereas CD8+ clones were found to be enriched in EMRA. The second-wave clones that peaked on day 37 were not confirmed to be SARS-CoV-2 specific. Only a couple of mild cases were covered by the study, and larger cohorts that include severe cases with pre-infection samples were considered necessary. Some responding clones were found in pre-infection memory, which suggests that pre-existing cross-reactive memory T cells took part in the SARS-CoV-2 response.

PBMCs were isolated by Ficoll-Paque density gradient centrifugation. Regarding this clonotype: Its binding antigen is unknown. No base qualities exist here, and no much larger clone lies one base off it.

The sequencing machine was an Illumina NovaSeq 6000. cDNA libraries for TCRalpha and TCRbeta were prepared by 5'RACE using constant-segment primers, with sample barcodes and unique molecular identifiers added. Trizol reagent was used to extract RNA from every sample. The libraries were amplified in two PCR steps, and the second step added a second sample barcode and Illumina TruSeq adapters. Sequencing of the libraries was done on an Illumina NovaSeq, producing 2 x 150 bp paired-end reads. In the source study's methods: The reads were demultiplexed and collapsed into UMI-guided consensus sequences using migec v1.2.7. With mixcr v2.1.11, UMI consensuses were aligned to TRA and TRB V and J templates and assembled into clonotypes. A clonotype was counted as expanded or contracted only if both edgeR and NoisET called the change significant, with noise models trained on biological replicates. For edgeR calls, the thresholds were a false discovery rate-adjusted p below 0.01 and a log2 fold-change of 1. As an exploratory analysis of dynamics, max-normalized trajectories of the 1000 most abundant clonotypes were examined with PCA combined with hierarchical clustering. Separately sequenced CD4+ and CD8+ repertoires were used to assign the CD4 or CD8 phenotype of responding clones. TCRdb applied fastp at Q25 and MiXCR to the public reads, then kept only in-frame beta chains. Rows are unified per CDR3 protein, each entry keeping the most common DNA and genes. The V and J calls follow TCRdb's processing rather than the paper's. The sample records approximately 500,000 distinct CDR3 sequences, about 23% of which are singletons. Approximately 12% of the sample belongs to the ten largest clones.

The source is an adult woman who had mild COVID-19 (a few samples of this study predate the infection). The sample titles of this study are shuffled in the database, so cell type and time point are left out; the donor was told from shared clones. The material sequenced was PBMCs or a T cell subset sorted from them (not recorded which).

The sequenced DNA is TGTGCCAGCAGCTTAGATTTGGACAGGGGAGGGGAAGAGACCCAGTACTTC. The encoded protein is CASSLDLDRGGEETQYF. The V and J segments used are TRBV11-2 and TRBJ2-5; 9 nucleotides in the junction match TRBD1. CDR1 and CDR2 were assigned from the germline V gene as SGHAT and FQNNGV. From its cysteine to its phenylalanine, the CDR3 spans 17 amino acids. The kept DNA is CDR3 alone, 51 bases in frame from the first base. Relative to germline, V is missing 0 bases and J is missing 3 bases, with 8 bases of the junction outside any gene match.